The clone carrying this TCR beta chain is a singleton in its sample. The data were produced by immunoSEQ multiplex PCR, yet TCRdb's version contains in-frame clones alone and is incomplete. The data show some 130,000 clones, about 86% seen once. All enrollees were about 18 to 89 years old and from some 24 US areas. The sample comes from a study of blood T cell repertoires in COVID-19. Study background: T cells, B-cell-depleted T cells, or PBMCs provided the cDNA or gDNA that served as material.

After removal of 4 bases from V and 5 bases from J, the junction contained 8 bases not matched to a gene. Germline loops: CDR1 LGHDT, CDR2 YNNKEL (reference sequence). The CDR3 contains 14 residues. The sequencing input was PBMCs or T cells enriched from blood (not recorded which). This TCR was recovered from a woman in her forties or fifties who had recovered from COVID-19. The J gene is TRBJ2-7, the V gene TRBV3-1 (or the pseudogene TRBV3-2); 7 positions match TRBD2. DNA of the CDR3: TGTGCCAGCAGCCCCGGGACTACCCAACACGAGCAGTACTTC. It specifies CASSPGTTQHEQYF.